The following is a T cell receptor beta chain sequence with its context. The target of this receptor is not known. Per-base qualities were not stored, and no clone one base away is much larger. The donors were healthy, HIV-negative adults with no recently reported acute infections or vaccinations. Every donor was a Caucasian adult living in Nashville, Tennessee, USA. CD4+ T cells were enriched by magnetic negative selection; naive cells were then positively selected on CD45RA, and the negative fraction formed the memory subset. Blood was obtained by leukapheresis, after which PBMCs were separated by Ficoll-Histopaque density gradient centrifugation and cryopreserved in liquid nitrogen vapor phase. Analytical flow cytometry was used to check the purity and quantity of every magnetically sorted T cell population. Each sorted fraction had its genomic DNA isolated and then quantified by UV absorbance on a Nanodrop 2000c.

The entry originates in a study of shared clonotypes between healthy human individuals (dated by TCRdb to between 2020 and 2021). Regarding the study in general: Two women and three men aged 18 to 49 years were included in the cohort. Per donor, leukapheresis produced somewhere between about 0.9 and 9.5 billion PBMCs. Blood TCR repertoires of four to six healthy adults were deeply sequenced to estimate repertoire size and the extent of clonotype sharing between individuals. For each donor, CD4 naive and CD4 memory were each given three plates, CD8 naive was given two plates, and CD8 memory was given one plate. Different laboratories and diverse techniques were used to prepare libraries and sequence TCR repertoires, to increase sequencing depth and limit assay-specific biases. Beyond this particular receptor, the publication reports: The small number of donors limited the genetic and exposure-history diversity represented. Naive subsets generally had larger estimated clonotype richness than memory subsets. Based on pairwise subsampling, the degree of clonotype sharing among donors was expected to be affected by sequencing depth. Compared with non-shared clonotypes, the clonotypes found in all four sorted-subset donors had higher generation probabilities. Even with the large sequencing depth, rarefaction of the sorted-subset datasets indicated that sequencing was incomplete. Sampling was restricted to blood, and TCR repertoires in tissues likely differ from the TCR repertoires found in blood. Approximately 4.8% of naive CD4, 3.5% of naive CD8, around 2.3% of memory CD4, and about 0.4% of memory CD8 clonotypes were shared across four donors.

The cysteine opens and the phenylalanine closes a CDR3 of 15 amino acids. Kept here is only the CDR3 DNA, which spans 45 bases and is read in frame from base 1. V is cut by 1 base and J by 2 bases, and the space between the germline ends is 9 bases. CDR1 and CDR2, looked up from the germline V gene (reference sequence), are SEHNR and FQNEAQ. Using the deep immunoSEQ assay, multiplex PCR amplified TCR CDR3 regions from genomic DNA. Extracted genomic DNA from each cell subset was spread evenly across all wells of several immunoSEQ 96-well plates, with each plate serving as a replicate. For sorted subsets, roughly 0.2 ug genomic DNA, equal to 30,000 or so T cell genomes, was loaded into each replicate PCR. Purified libraries were measured with a Qubit 3.0 fluorometer, size-checked on a Bioanalyzer 2100, and measured again with the KAPA Library Quantification kit. A separate single-read 150-cycle Illumina NextSeq 550 flow cell was used to sequence each immunoSEQ 96-well plate. In the source study's methods: Because the immunoSEQ output held only junctional sequences and lacked quality scores, the filtering could not match the filtering applied to full-length reads. To assign V/J genes and CDR3, sequences were annotated using PyIR, a Python wrapper for IgBLAST v1.9, with IMGT germline references. Reads with weak V/J assignments (E-value above 1e-6), missing CDR3, stop codons, out-of-frame junctions, or ambiguous translated residues were removed. V3J clonotypes were defined as sequences sharing an identical inferred V gene, J gene, and CDR3 amino acid sequence. The percentage overlap between two repertoires was calculated by dividing the number of shared unique clonotypes by the size of the smaller repertoire. Repertoire richness was assessed with RTK rarefaction, the Chao1 estimator, and Recon v2.1 estimates of unobserved clonotypes. Generation probabilities were computed with OLGA for all TCRbeta clonotypes obtained by the gDNA method from several donors. In TCRdb, the immuneACCESS table is reduced to in-frame sequences with V and J assigned. These tables do not hold every clone; where another copy was compared, an unresolved V gene accounts for under half, and the others remain unexplained. The V and J calls and the clone size are those of that table, but D and trimming were determined from the DNA. In all, the sample holds about 1.1 million clones, and approximately 77% of those were seen once. The ten largest clonotypes hold 0.89% of the sample.

In this chain, TRBV7-9 is recombined with TRBJ2-1; the D gene is perhaps TRBD1, from 5 matching bases. The receptor's source is a young man in good health. Some clones in this sample may be carry-over from other donors' samples. Material for sequencing was memory CD4+ T cells from PBMCs. The sample's cell subset or site label is to be understood as: CD45RA-negative fraction. Here is the DNA: TGTGCCAGCAGCTTAGGTCAGGGCCCCTACAATGAGCAGTTCTTC. Translated, this gives CASSLGQGPYNEQFF. Joined to the reference TRBV7-9 and TRBJ2-1 proteins, this CDR3 gives the full variable domain: DTGVSQNPRHKITKRGQNVTFRCDPISEHNRLYWYRQTLGQGPEFLTYFQNEAQLEKSRLLSDRFSAERPKGSFSTLEIQRTEQGDSAMYLCASSLGQGPYNEQFFGPGTRLTVL.